This T cell receptor beta chain derives from a study of blood T cell repertoires in COVID-19. Looking at the study overall: Samples came from the United States, Italy and Spain, spanning acute and convalescent COVID-19. From T cells, B-cell-depleted T cells, or PBMCs came the material, which was cDNA or gDNA.

This table comes from immunoSEQ multiplex PCR, and its TCRdb copy is limited to in-frame clones, with some not included. The repertoire consists of roughly 180,000 clones, with roughly 85% occurring once and the leading ten covering 15% to 20%. Cohort placement rested on clinical history that participants reported themselves. V trimming: 2 bases; J trimming: 3 bases; junction bases outside the gene matches: 3. Germline-derived CDR1 and CDR2 are SQVTM and ANQGSEA. This CDR3 region has 13 residues. This clonotype was sampled from a man in his 60s who had recovered from COVID-19. The V call is TRBV29-1, the J call TRBJ2-7, with 8 bases identical to TRBD1. The sample comprised PBMCs or T cells enriched from blood (not recorded which). CDR3 DNA sequence: TGCAGCGTTGAACTCGACAGGGGCTACGAGCAGTACTTC. Translated, it gives CSVELDRGYEQYF.